The 3 T cell receptor beta chains listed next were all sequenced from one sample in a study of blood T cell repertoires in COVID-19. This table comes from immunoSEQ multiplex PCR, and its TCRdb copy is limited to in-frame clones, with some not included. Of roughly 320,000 clones listed, around 85% are singletons. Specimen: peripheral blood. These receptors came from a human donor in a cohort sampled during active COVID-19.

The V and J genes are TRBV19 and TRBJ1-5; 11 bases line up with TRBD1. This CDR3 has 15 residues. V gave up 4 bases and J gave up 7 bases; unmatched junction bases: 6. CDR1 LNHDA and CDR2 SQIVND come from the germline V gene (reference sequence). The CDR3 loop is CASSTRDRGVQPQHF. CDR3 in DNA: TGTGCCAGTAGTACTAGGGACAGGGGGGTACAGCCCCAGCATTTT.

This clone turned up a few times. The chain combines TRBV18 with TRBJ2-3; D is unresolved. The CDR3 totals 15 residues. Germline V lookup: CDR1 KGHSH, CDR2 LQKENI. Deletions cut 6 bases from V and 1 base from J, with 14 bases between. CDR3 sequence (DNA): TGTGCCAGCTCCTTCGCGGAGAGTCGCACAGATACGCAGTATTTT. Translated: CASSFAESRTDTQYF.

The CDR3 spells CASSVTSGQETTGELFF. In nucleotides, the CDR3 is TGCGCCAGCAGCGTTACATCGGGACAGGAAACCACCGGGGAGCTGTTTTTT. The chain recombines TRBV5-1 with TRBJ2-2; 8 bases are a match to TRBD1. This CDR3 spans 17 amino acids. V was clipped by 4 bases and J by 4 bases; unmatched bases: 12. The germline CDR1 and CDR2 sequences are SGHRS and YFSETQ.